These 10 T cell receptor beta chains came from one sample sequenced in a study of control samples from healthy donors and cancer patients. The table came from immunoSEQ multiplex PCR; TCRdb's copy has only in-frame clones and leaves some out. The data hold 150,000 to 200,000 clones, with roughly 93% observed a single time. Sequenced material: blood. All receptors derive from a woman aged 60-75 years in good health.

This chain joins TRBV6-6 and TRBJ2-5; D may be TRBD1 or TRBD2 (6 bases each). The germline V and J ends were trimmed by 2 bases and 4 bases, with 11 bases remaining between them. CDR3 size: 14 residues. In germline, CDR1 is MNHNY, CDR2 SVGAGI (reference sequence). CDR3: CASSYGGLRETQYF. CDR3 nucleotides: TGTGCCAGCAGTTACGGGGGGCTCCGAGAGACCCAGTACTTC.

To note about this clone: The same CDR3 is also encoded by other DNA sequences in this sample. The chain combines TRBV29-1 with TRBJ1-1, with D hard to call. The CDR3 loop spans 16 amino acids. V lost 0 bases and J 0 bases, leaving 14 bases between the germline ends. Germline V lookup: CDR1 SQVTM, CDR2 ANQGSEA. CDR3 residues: CSVEDRRRPLNTEAFF. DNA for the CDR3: TGCAGCGTTGAAGATCGAAGGCGTCCCTTGAACACTGAAGCTTTCTTT.

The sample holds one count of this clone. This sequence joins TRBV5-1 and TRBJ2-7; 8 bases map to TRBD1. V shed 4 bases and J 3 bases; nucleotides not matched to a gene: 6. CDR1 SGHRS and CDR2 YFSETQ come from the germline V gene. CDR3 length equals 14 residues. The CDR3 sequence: CASSPGQGFYEQYF. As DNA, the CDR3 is TGCGCCAGCAGCCCTGGACAGGGATTCTACGAGCAGTACTTC.

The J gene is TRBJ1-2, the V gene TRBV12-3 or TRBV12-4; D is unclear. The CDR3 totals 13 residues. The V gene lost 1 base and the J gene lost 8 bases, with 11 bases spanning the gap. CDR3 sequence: CASSLGSLGGYTF. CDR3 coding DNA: TGTGCCAGCAGTTTAGGCAGTCTGGGAGGCTACACCTTC.

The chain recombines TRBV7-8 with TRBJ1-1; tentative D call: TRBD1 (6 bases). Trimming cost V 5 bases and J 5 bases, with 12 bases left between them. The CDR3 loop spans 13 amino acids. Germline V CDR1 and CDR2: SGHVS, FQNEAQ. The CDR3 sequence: CASSLNRETEAFF. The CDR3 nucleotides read TGTGCCAGCAGCCTAAACAGGGAAACTGAAGCTTTCTTT.

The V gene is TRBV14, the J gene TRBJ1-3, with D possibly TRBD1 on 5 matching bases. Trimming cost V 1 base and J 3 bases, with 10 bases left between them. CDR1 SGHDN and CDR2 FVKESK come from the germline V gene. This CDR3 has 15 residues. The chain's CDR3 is CASSQVGGGGNTIYF. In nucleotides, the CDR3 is TGTGCCAGCAGCCAAGTTGGGGGAGGTGGAAACACCATATATTTT.

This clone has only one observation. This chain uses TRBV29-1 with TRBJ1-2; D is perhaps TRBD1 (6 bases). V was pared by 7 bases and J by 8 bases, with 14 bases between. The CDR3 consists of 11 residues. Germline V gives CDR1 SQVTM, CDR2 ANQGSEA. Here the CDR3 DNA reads TGCAGCGGTACACAGGGCGACGGCTACACCTTC. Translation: CSGTQGDGYTF.

In DNA form, the CDR3 reads TGTGCCAGCTCACAACAAATGGGCGGCGCAACTAATGAAAAACTGTTTTTT. It translates to CASSQQMGGATNEKLFF. V gene TRBV18 combines with J gene TRBJ1-4; D remains unclear. The ends were cut back, 4 bases at V and 0 bases at J, with 15 bases in the middle. Germline V gives CDR1 KGHSH, CDR2 LQKENI. The CDR3 runs 17 residues.

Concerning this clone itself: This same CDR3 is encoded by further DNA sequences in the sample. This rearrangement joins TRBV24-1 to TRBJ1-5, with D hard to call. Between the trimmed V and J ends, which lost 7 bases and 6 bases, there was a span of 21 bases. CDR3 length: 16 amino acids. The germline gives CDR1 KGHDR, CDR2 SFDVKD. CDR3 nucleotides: TGTGCCACCAGCGATCTTCCCCTTACCTATTTTCAGCCCCAGCATTTT. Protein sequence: CATSDLPLTYFQPQHF.

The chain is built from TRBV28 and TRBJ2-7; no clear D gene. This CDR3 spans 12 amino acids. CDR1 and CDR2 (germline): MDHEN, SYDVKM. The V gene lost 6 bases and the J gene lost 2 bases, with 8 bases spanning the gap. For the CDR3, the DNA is TGTGCCAGCAGCTCCTCCACCTACGAGCAGTACTTC. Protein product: CASSSSTYEQYF.